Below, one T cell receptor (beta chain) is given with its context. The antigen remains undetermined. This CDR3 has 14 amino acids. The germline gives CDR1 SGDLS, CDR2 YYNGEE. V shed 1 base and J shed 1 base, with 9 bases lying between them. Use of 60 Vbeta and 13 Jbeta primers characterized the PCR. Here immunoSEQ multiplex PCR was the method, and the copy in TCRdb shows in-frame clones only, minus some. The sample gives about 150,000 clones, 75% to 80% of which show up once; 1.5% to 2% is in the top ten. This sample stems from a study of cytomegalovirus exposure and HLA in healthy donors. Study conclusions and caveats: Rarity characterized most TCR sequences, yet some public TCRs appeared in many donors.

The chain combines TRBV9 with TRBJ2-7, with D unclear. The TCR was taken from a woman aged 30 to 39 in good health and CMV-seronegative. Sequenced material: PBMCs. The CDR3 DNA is TGTGCCAGCAGCGTACAGGCTCTATCCTACGAGCAGTACTTC. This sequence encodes CASSVQALSYEQYF.